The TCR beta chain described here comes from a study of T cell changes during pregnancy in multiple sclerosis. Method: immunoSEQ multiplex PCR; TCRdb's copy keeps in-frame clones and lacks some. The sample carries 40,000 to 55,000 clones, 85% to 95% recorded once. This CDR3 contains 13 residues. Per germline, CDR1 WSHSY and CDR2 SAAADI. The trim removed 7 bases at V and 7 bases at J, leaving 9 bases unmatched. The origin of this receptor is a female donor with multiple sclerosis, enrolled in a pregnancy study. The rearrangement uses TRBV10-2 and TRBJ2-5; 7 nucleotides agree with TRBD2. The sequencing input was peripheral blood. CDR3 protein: CASKKRDLGTQYF. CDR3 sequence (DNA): TGCGCCAGCAAGAAGCGGGATCTAGGGACCCAGTACTTC.